Below are 12 T cell receptor beta chains sequenced from a single sample in a study of ipilimumab plus nivolumab after autologous stem cell transplantation. Generated by immunoSEQ multiplex PCR, the TCRdb table keeps only in-frame clones and is missing some. The profile shows about 22,000 clones, 77% of them singletons. This material consisted of PBMCs, taken in a trial of ipilimumab plus nivolumab as post-transplant consolidation. Receptors were obtained from a male donor with diffuse large B-cell lymphoma.

In this sample, this clone turned up once. The chain links TRBV9 to TRBJ2-1; the D is unclear. V dropped 2 bases and J dropped 2 bases, with 11 bases sitting between them. Germline CDR1 is SGDLS and CDR2 is YYNGEE. The CDR3 length is 15 residues. The CDR3 loop is CASSVNDGPYNEQFF. In DNA form, the CDR3 reads TGTGCCAGCAGCGTGAACGACGGACCCTACAATGAGCAGTTCTTC.

The V call is TRBV7-8, the J call TRBJ1-1; D unclear. Germline CDR1 is SGHVS and CDR2 is FQNEAQ. The CDR3 is 15 residues long. Trimming took off 1 base at V and 4 bases at J, with 13 bases between the two ends. The CDR3 sequence is CASSLVAGSFTEAFF. CDR3 DNA sequence: TGTGCCAGCAGCTTAGTGGCTGGCAGTTTCACTGAAGCTTTCTTT. Full variable domain (remainder filled in from reference TRBV7-8 and TRBJ1-1): GAGVSQSPRYKVAKRGQDVALRCDPISGHVSLFWYQQALGQGPEFLTYFQNEAQLDKSGLPSDRFFAERPEGSVSTLKIQRTQQEDSAVYLCASSLVAGSFTEAFFGQGTRLTVV.

This chain links TRBV10-3 with TRBJ2-3; 8 bases fit TRBD2. The CDR3 is made up of 16 amino acids. In germline, CDR1 is ENHRY, CDR2 SYGVKD. J lost 1 base, V lost 3 bases, and 6 bases had no gene match. CDR3: CAISDIAGGRTDTQYF. CDR3 coding DNA: TGTGCCATCAGTGATATTGCGGGGGGCCGCACAGATACGCAGTATTTT.

The chain links TRBV5-1 to TRBJ1-1; 7 bases agree with TRBD1. This CDR3 has 15 amino acids. Germline CDR1 and CDR2: SGHRS and YFSETQ. V was clipped by 2 bases and J by 1 base; unmatched bases: 5. This CDR3 reads CASSFTGDKNTEAFF. The CDR3 DNA sequence: TGCGCCAGCAGCTTTACAGGGGACAAGAACACTGAAGCTTTCTTT.

This sequence joins TRBV7-9 and TRBJ2-7; TRBD2 is a possible D gene (6 bases). The CDR3 is 14 residues long. The ends were cut back, 5 bases at V and 1 base at J, with 12 bases in the middle. CDR1 and CDR2 (germline): SEHNR, FQNEAQ (reference sequence). In nucleotides, the CDR3 is TGTGCCAGCAGCGATACCGGGACTTCCTACGAGCAGTACTTC. Translating it yields CASSDTGTSYEQYF.

This chain connects TRBV7-3 to TRBJ2-3; 11 bases map to TRBD2. The CDR3 consists of 17 residues. CDR1 and CDR2 (germline): SGHTA, FQGTGA. Trimming removed 5 bases from V and 2 bases from J; junction bases left unmatched: 9. This CDR3 reads CASSQYLAGGSTDTQYF. CDR3 nucleotide sequence: TGTGCCAGCAGCCAATACTTAGCGGGGGGGTCCACAGATACGCAGTATTTT.

The chain links TRBV5-6 to TRBJ2-1; no definite D call. Germline V lookup: CDR1 SGHDT, CDR2 YYEEEE. The V end lost 9 bases, the J end lost 9 bases, and 19 bases lay between the germline ends. This CDR3 contains 13 residues. CDR3 in amino acids: CATRKGGVGEQFF. CDR3 coding DNA: TGTGCCACAAGGAAGGGTGGGGTGGGTGAGCAGTTCTTC.

This rearrangement joins TRBV5-1 to TRBJ2-5, with 8 bases lining up with TRBD2. Losses at the gene ends were 0 bases for V and 3 bases for J; bases not matched to a gene: 7. Germline CDR1 is SGHRS and CDR2 is YFSETQ. This CDR3 region has 16 residues. The CDR3 is CASSLGPGGAEETQYF. CDR3 bases: TGCGCCAGCAGCTTGGGCCCCGGGGGGGCCGAAGAGACCCAGTACTTC.

This clone was recorded once. The CDR3 DNA is TGTGCCAGCAGTGAGCTAGGGGGCACAGATACGCAGTATTTT. Its protein is CASSELGGTDTQYF. V and J are TRBV2 and TRBJ2-3; D perhaps matches TRBD1 (5 bases). Germline V CDR1 and CDR2: SNHLY, FYNNEI. CDR3 length: 14 amino acids. V was pared by 3 bases and J by 1 base, with 8 bases between.

This sequence joins TRBV7-9 and TRBJ2-1; no reliable D call. Trimming cost V 3 bases and J 7 bases, with 4 bases left between them. The germline CDR1 and CDR2 sequences are SEHNR and FQNEAQ (reference sequence). The length of the CDR3 is 11 residues. CDR3 nucleotide sequence: TGTGCCAGCAGCTTCCATAATGAGCAGTTCTTC. Translating gives CASSFHNEQFF.

The J gene is TRBJ2-5, the V gene TRBV11-1, with a possible D match to TRBD1 (8 bases). This CDR3 region has 16 residues. Looked up from germline, CDR1 is SGHAT and CDR2 is FQDESV (reference sequence). The ends were cut back, 4 bases at V and 0 bases at J, with 15 bases in the middle. The DNA for the CDR3 is TGTGCCAGCAGCTCCTGGACAGGGAGGGACCAAGAGACCCAGTACTTC. Translating gives CASSSWTGRDQETQYF.

This clone was picked up a small number of times. J is TRBJ1-2 and V is TRBV7-9, with 8 bases matching TRBD1. This CDR3 is built from 15 residues. With 1 base clipped from V and 3 bases from J, the junction kept 4 bases outside the gene matches. Germline V lookup: CDR1 SEHNR, CDR2 FQNEAQ (reference sequence). The DNA for the CDR3 is TGTGCCAGCAGCTTAGTGGACAGGGATTACTATGGCTACACCTTC. It codes for CASSLVDRDYYGYTF.